The 30 T cell receptor beta chains reported below all come from one sample, sequenced in a study of T cell changes during pregnancy in multiple sclerosis. Sequenced by immunoSEQ multiplex PCR; TCRdb stores in-frame clones only, minus some. Here the sample spans about 100,000 clones, 94% being singletons. Sample: peripheral blood, taken before pregnancy. The receptors originated from a female donor with multiple sclerosis, enrolled in a pregnancy study.

The chain couples TRBV7-6 to TRBJ2-2; 7 bases line up with TRBD1. The CDR3 totals 16 residues. CDR1 and CDR2 from the germline V gene are SGHVS and FNYEAQ. V shed 4 bases, J shed 0 bases, and the junction held 5 bases outside the gene matches. The CDR3 protein is CASSSLGQSNTGELFF. The CDR3 DNA follows: TGTGCCAGCAGCTCCCTGGGACAGTCGAACACCGGGGAGCTGTTTTTT.

The rearrangement links TRBV5-1 to TRBJ2-2; 9 nucleotides match TRBD2. Germline V gene sequence: CDR1 SGHRS, CDR2 YFSETQ. V was pared by 4 bases and J by 6 bases, with 7 bases of the junction left unmatched. CDR3 length equals 15 residues. The CDR3 region is CASSRTSDSPGELFF. CDR3 coding DNA: TGCGCCAGCAGCAGGACTAGCGATTCCCCCGGGGAGCTGTTTTTT.

For the CDR3, the DNA is TGTGCCAGCAGTTTTACAGGGGTCACAGATACGCAGTATTTT. This gives the protein CASSFTGVTDTQYF. This rearrangement joins TRBV27 to TRBJ2-3, with 7 bases fitting TRBD1. The junction had 2 bases not matched to a gene; V was cut back by 3 bases and J by 2 bases. Germline V gene lookup returns CDR1 MNHEY and CDR2 SMNVEV (reference sequence). The CDR3 covers 14 residues.

This clone came up once. The chain has TRBV29-1 and TRBJ1-2; 9 nucleotides align to TRBD1. J gave up 6 bases and V 2 bases, and 4 bases lay outside the gene matches. The CDR3 covers 13 residues. Germline values: CDR1 SQVTM, CDR2 ANQGSEA. CDR3 sequence reads: CSVERDRDDGYTF. The CDR3 coding sequence is TGCAGCGTTGAACGGGACAGGGACGATGGCTACACCTTC.

The chain combines TRBV10-3 with TRBJ1-5; no reliable D call. The CDR3 is 13 amino acids. Trimming took 6 bases from V and 6 from J, leaving 12 bases between them. Germline CDR1 reads ENHRY; CDR2 reads SYGVKD. The CDR3 DNA follows: TGTGCCATCAGCGCGGGGAATGGTCAGCCCCAGCATTTT. This encodes CAISAGNGQPQHF.

The genes are TRBV30 and TRBJ2-1; 11 bases are a match to TRBD2. The CDR3 spans 14 residues. CDR1 is GTSNPN, CDR2 SVGIG, per germline (reference sequence). The ends lost 5 bases at V and 7 bases at J; junction bases unmatched: 7. The CDR3 protein is CAWETSGIGNEQFF. The CDR3 coding sequence is TGTGCCTGGGAGACTAGCGGGATAGGTAATGAGCAGTTCTTC.

The rearrangement links TRBV11-2 to TRBJ1-1; D remains ambiguous. Trimming left V 2 bases short and J 1 base short, with 11 bases between. The CDR3 sequence is 15 residues long. Germline loops: CDR1 SGHAT, CDR2 FQNNGV. This chain's CDR3 is CASSLRGMGNTEAFF. The CDR3 DNA is TGTGCCAGCAGCTTAAGAGGGATGGGGAACACTGAAGCTTTCTTT.

This chain uses TRBV5-4 with TRBJ2-1, with 9 bases identical to TRBD1. Germline CDR1 and CDR2: SGHNT and YYREEE (reference sequence). J lost 7 bases, V lost 3 bases, and 14 bases had no gene match. The CDR3 runs 17 residues. The CDR3 region has the DNA TGTGCCAGCAGCTCTGAACCGGGACAGGGTTTTAAGAATGAGCAGTTCTTC. The encoded protein is CASSSEPGQGFKNEQFF.

Concerning this clone itself: Other DNA sequences of this sample code for an identical CDR3. The chain is built from TRBV5-1 and TRBJ2-7; no clear D. This CDR3 is 13 amino acids long. Trimming took off 0 bases at V and 0 bases at J, with 4 bases between the two ends. The V gene's germline CDR1 is SGHRS and CDR2 YFSETQ. CDR3 nucleotides: TGCGCCAGCAGCTTGGATCGCTCCTACGAGCAGTACTTC. Protein: CASSLDRSYEQYF. Full variable domain (outside the CDR3, taken from reference TRBV5-1 and TRBJ2-7): KAGVTQTPRYLIKTRGQQVTLSCSPISGHRSVSWYQQTPGQGLQFLFEYFSETQRNKGNFPGRFSGRQFSNSRSEMNVSTLELGDSALYLCASSLDRSYEQYFGPGTRLTVT.

This rearrangement joins TRBV27 to TRBJ1-5; a weak D match, TRBD1 (5 bases). V gave up 2 bases and J gave up 4 bases, with 9 bases separating them. The CDR3 contains 14 residues. Per germline, CDR1 MNHEY and CDR2 SMNVEV (reference sequence). The DNA of the CDR3 is TGTGCCAGCAGTTTAAAGGGGAGGAATCAGCCCCAGCATTTT. It yields the protein CASSLKGRNQPQHF.

In its sample, this clone was seen once. J is TRBJ2-5 and V is TRBV27; 10 nucleotides agree with TRBD1. Germline loops: CDR1 MNHEY, CDR2 SMNVEV (reference sequence). The CDR3 is 17 residues long. Unmatched junction bases numbered 15, after V lost 6 bases and J lost 5 bases. In nucleotides, the CDR3 is TGTGCCAGCAGAAAGTTTCGCTCGACAGGGGGCGCGGAGACCCAGTACTTC. Translation gives CASRKFRSTGGAETQYF.

The J gene is TRBJ2-1, the V gene TRBV19; 13 positions match TRBD2. The CDR3 length is 20 residues. CDR1 is LNHDA, CDR2 SQIVND, per germline (reference sequence). V dropped 1 base and J dropped 1; count of bases not matched to a gene: 10. The CDR3 protein is CASSIGPRLAGGPSYNEQFF. The CDR3, as DNA: TGTGCCAGTAGTATAGGGCCCCGACTAGCGGGAGGCCCTTCCTACAATGAGCAGTTCTTC.

The chain joins TRBV11-2 to TRBJ2-7, with 9 bases aligning to TRBD2. CDR1 and CDR2 (germline): SGHAT, FQNNGV. The CDR3 spans 16 residues. The V and J ends lost 4 bases and 5 bases, in that order; junction bases with no gene match: 12. The CDR3 loop reads CASSSPGVAGADEQYF. The CDR3 DNA sequence: TGTGCCAGCAGCTCCCCAGGGGTAGCGGGAGCCGACGAGCAGTACTTC.

The J gene is TRBJ1-5, the V gene TRBV7-2, with TRBD1 matching 7 bases. The CDR3 length is 15 residues. The junction had 12 bases not matched to a gene; V was cut back by 9 bases and J by 4 bases. Germline V CDR1 and CDR2: SGHTA, FQGNSA. The CDR3 reads CASMKDRSLNQPQHF. The DNA of the CDR3 is TGTGCCAGTATGAAGGACAGGTCCTTAAATCAGCCCCAGCATTTT.

The gene calls are TRBV7-9 and TRBJ2-7, with 7 bases fitting TRBD2. The CDR3 totals 17 residues. Trimming at V came to 8 bases and at J to 0 bases, leaving 16 bases not matched to a gene. Germline V lookup: CDR1 SEHNR, CDR2 FQNEAQ (reference sequence). DNA for the CDR3: TGTGCCAGCGTCGGACCATCGAGGGGAGGGACCTCCTACGAGCAGTACTTC. The encoded protein is CASVGPSRGGTSYEQYF. Based on the CDR3 plus reference TRBV7-9 and TRBJ2-7, the full variable domain is DTGVSQNPRHKITKRGQNVTFRCDPISEHNRLYWYRQTLGQGPEFLTYFQNEAQLEKSRLLSDRFSAERPKGSFSTLEIQRTEQGDSAMYLCASVGPSRGGTSYEQYFGPGTRLTVT.

The V and J genes are TRBV14 and TRBJ1-2; 8 nucleotides line up with TRBD1. The germline CDR1 and CDR2 sequences are SGHDN and FVKESK. J was trimmed by 2 bases and V by 4 bases; bases with no gene match: 9. This CDR3 has 16 amino acids. For the CDR3, the DNA is TGTGCCAGCAGCCCCAGACAGGGGACCCTCAACTATGGCTACACCTTC. Protein sequence: CASSPRQGTLNYGYTF.

The chain carries TRBV19 and TRBJ2-4; 9 positions agree with TRBD1. The CDR3 consists of 15 residues. The V and J ends lost 7 bases and 0 bases, in that order; junction bases with no gene match: 4. Germline CDR1 is LNHDA and CDR2 is SQIVND (reference sequence). DNA for the CDR3: TGTGCCAGTAAAGGGACAGGGACAGCCAAAAACATTCAGTACTTC. Translation gives CASKGTGTAKNIQYF.

The chain uses TRBV27 and TRBJ2-1, with TRBD2 matching over 7 bases. There are 14 residues in the CDR3. Germline-derived CDR1 and CDR2 are MNHEY and SMNVEV (reference sequence). V lost 3 bases and J lost 8; bases outside the gene matches: 7. In nucleotides, the CDR3 is TGTGCCAGCAGTTTCCGCGGGAGACGTGATGAGCAGTTCTTC. Its translation: CASSFRGRRDEQFF.

This rearrangement joins TRBV7-2 to TRBJ2-1; 7 bases map to TRBD1. The length of the CDR3 is 16 residues. Germline lookup yields CDR1 SGHTA and CDR2 FQGNSA. Trimming cost V 2 bases and J 5 bases; bases outside gene matches: 9. The CDR3 loop reads CASSLMVGTVNNEQFF. The CDR3 bases are TGTGCCAGCAGCTTAATGGTTGGGACAGTAAACAATGAGCAGTTCTTC.

The V call is TRBV21-1, the J call TRBJ2-5; no check of the table's D call, TRBD1, against the DNA was made. TRBV21-1 is noted as a pseudogene. The CDR3 length is 13 residues. In DNA form, the CDR3 reads TGTGCCAGGAACAGGGTAAGGGGAGAGACCCAGTACTTC. It encodes CARNRVRGETQYF.

The V gene is TRBV11-2, the J gene TRBJ1-3, with TRBD1 matching over 9 bases. Germline CDR1 is SGHAT and CDR2 is FQNNGV. The CDR3 totals 16 residues. J was trimmed by 7 bases and V by 2 bases; bases with no gene match: 9. The CDR3 protein is CASSLTPGTGLNTIYF. In nucleotides, the CDR3 is TGTGCCAGCAGCTTAACGCCCGGGACAGGGCTCAACACCATATATTTT.

This clone was detected once. The rearrangement joins TRBV4-1 to TRBJ2-7; D remains ambiguous. Trimming left V 5 bases short and J 3 bases short, with 11 bases between. The CDR3 spans 13 residues. Germline V gene data show CDR1 as MGHRA and CDR2 as YSYEKL. CDR3 protein: CASSYNSGYEQYF. In DNA form, the CDR3 reads TGCGCCAGCAGCTATAACTCCGGCTACGAGCAGTACTTC.

The table lists this clone with a count of one. The chain employs TRBV19 and TRBJ1-1; 7 bases are shared with TRBD1. Germline values: CDR1 LNHDA, CDR2 SQIVND (reference sequence). V was pared by 3 bases and J by 4 bases, with 5 bases of the junction left unmatched. This CDR3 is built from 14 residues. The CDR3 reads CASSIGTEGTEAFF. CDR3 nucleotides: TGTGCCAGTAGTATTGGGACAGAGGGCACTGAAGCTTTCTTT.

This clone has a handful of counts. V usage is TRBV15 and J usage is TRBJ1-4; D is ambiguous. Trimming removed 2 bases from V and 0 bases from J, with 4 bases in between. Germline V gene data show CDR1 as LNHNV and CDR2 as YYDKDF (reference sequence). The CDR3 contains 14 residues. CDR3 bases: TGTGCCACCAGCAGACAGTCAACTAATGAAAAACTGTTTTTT. Protein product: CATSRQSTNEKLFF.

The chain has TRBV11-2 and TRBJ2-1, with TRBD2 identical over 16 bases. The CDR3 covers 16 residues. In germline, CDR1 is SGHAT, CDR2 FQNNGV. V lost 5 bases and J lost 7; bases outside the gene matches: 5. The CDR3 here is CASSPGLAGGPNEQFF. CDR3 bases: TGTGCCAGCAGCCCGGGACTAGCGGGAGGGCCGAATGAGCAGTTCTTC.

This clone was seen only once. This sequence joins TRBV27 and TRBJ1-1, with D uncertain. Trimming took 8 bases from V and 0 from J, leaving 10 bases between them. The CDR3 runs 13 residues. Germline assignment: CDR1 MNHEY and CDR2 SMNVEV (reference sequence). Written as DNA, the CDR3 is TGTGCCAGCGGGCGGGTTCTGAACACTGAAGCTTTCTTT. It is translated as CASGRVLNTEAFF.

The CDR3 sequence: CASGSSGRIPLDTQYF. The CDR3 nucleotides are TGTGCCAGCGGGTCTAGCGGGAGGATACCGCTGGATACGCAGTATTTT. The genes are TRBV27 and TRBJ2-3, with 11 bases that match TRBD2. In germline, CDR1 is MNHEY, CDR2 SMNVEV (reference sequence). J lost 6 bases, V lost 8 bases, and 13 bases had no gene match. The CDR3 spans 16 residues.

This chain links TRBV7-8 with TRBJ2-3; 9 bases are a match to TRBD2. V dropped 3 bases and J dropped 6; count of bases not matched to a gene: 13. Germline V gene lookup returns CDR1 SGHVS and CDR2 FQNEAQ. There are 17 residues in the CDR3. DNA for the CDR3: TGTGCCAGCAGCTTTCCAGCGGGAGGCCTGATAGGGGATACGCAGTATTTT. Its translation is CASSFPAGGLIGDTQYF.

The chain is built from TRBV7-8 and TRBJ2-1, with 7 bases identical to TRBD1. The germline CDR1 and CDR2 sequences are SGHVS and FQNEAQ. This CDR3 has 15 residues. With V trimmed by 4 bases and J by 0 bases, 3 bases remained unmatched. The CDR3 DNA sequence: TGTGCCAGCAGCTCCGGGACAGCCTCCTACAATGAGCAGTTCTTC. Protein sequence: CASSSGTASYNEQFF.

V and J are TRBV5-1 and TRBJ2-1; D is unclear. The germline V and J ends were trimmed by 4 bases and 5 bases, with 16 bases remaining between them. Germline CDR1 reads SGHRS; CDR2 reads YFSETQ. The CDR3 covers 15 residues. CDR3 coding DNA: TGCGCCAGCAGCCGCGAGCCGATCCCTAACAATGAGCAGTTCTTC. Translating gives CASSREPIPNNEQFF.